The entry below describes one T cell receptor beta chain. The sample belongs to a study of shared T cell receptors in the human thymus. The repertoire was sequenced with immunoSEQ multiplex PCR; TCRdb's copy has only in-frame clones and lacks some. This table holds around 730,000 clones, 70% to 90% found once. These data were also filed under a second study, of human thymus T cells. That report notes: The people who donated were healthy Finnish babies having corrective surgery for congenital heart defects. Corrective heart surgery yielded the resections from which the thymus tissue came. Thymic repertoires of unrelated individuals were reported in related research to overlap highly.

This receptor was identified in a girl under two years old with a congenital heart defect. Material: thymocytes.

The CDR3, as DNA: TGTGCCAGCAGCCTTCCGGGACAGGTTTCGGGGTACACCGGGGAGCTGTTTTTT. Translating it yields CASSLPGQVSGYTGELFF. V is TRBV7-2 and J is TRBJ2-2; 8 nucleotides agree with TRBD1. CDR3 length equals 18 residues. Germline CDR1 and CDR2: SGHTA and FQGNSA. The ends lost 5 bases at V and 3 bases at J; junction bases unmatched: 14.